This T cell receptor (beta chain) was recorded in a study of early T cells in non-severe SARS-CoV-2 infection. Using its own MiXCR run on the 5' RACE reads, TCRdb lists one record per CDR3 protein. The data show tens of thousands of distinct CDR3 sequences, 10% to 15% seen once. This clonotype was detected ten times or more. Germline-derived CDR1 and CDR2 are SGHDN and FVKESK. The CDR3 spans 18 residues. V lost 2 bases to trimming and J lost 3 bases; unmatched junction nucleotides: 10. The receptor's source is an adult who was a healthcare worker with PCR-confirmed SARS-CoV-2 infection or an uninfected control (not recorded which). The sequencing input was whole blood. V and J are TRBV14 and TRBJ2-2, with 9 bases identical to TRBD2. CDR3 in DNA: TGTGCCAGCAGCCAACCCCCCCGGATAGCGGGGGACACCGGGGAGCTGTTTTTT. It codes for CASSQPPRIAGDTGELFF. The variable domain in full, with the rest retrieved from reference TRBV14 and TRBJ2-2, is EAGVTQFPSHSVIEKGQTVTLRCDPISGHDNLYWYRRVMGKEIKFLLHFVKESKQDESGMPNNRFLAERTGGTYSTLKVQPAELEDSGVYFCASSQPPRIAGDTGELFFGEGSRLTVL.